These 17 T cell receptor beta chains came from one sample sequenced in a study of beta chain features in type 1 diabetes. Which antigens these TCRs recognize remains unknown. Study results and caveats: All four CD4+ subsets of Type 1 diabetes patients contained TCRB CDR3s that were moderately but significantly shorter.

The authors reverse transcribed all of the isolated RNA, so sequencing captured expressed TCRB transcripts. Clones were sequenced by immunoSEQ multiplex PCR, and TCRdb holds only the in-frame ones, with some missing. In the table there are roughly 290,000 clones, over 12% of which are singletons. The sequenced sample was naive CD4+ T cells from blood. The receptors originated from a man aged 18 to 29 with type 1 diabetes.

This chain links TRBV28 with TRBJ2-1, with D perhaps TRBD1 (6 bases). V was clipped by 5 bases and J by 6 bases, with 11 bases between them. The germline CDR1 and CDR2 sequences are MDHEN and SYDVKM. The CDR3 spans 13 residues. In DNA, the CDR3 is TGTGCCAGCAGTCCTCTACAGGGCAATGAGCAGTTCTTC. Residues: CASSPLQGNEQFF.

The genes are TRBV7-9 and TRBJ2-3; 13 nucleotides line up with TRBD2. CDR3 size: 16 residues. The V segment lost 4 bases and the J segment 3 bases; nucleotides outside the gene matches: 4. Germline lookup yields CDR1 SEHNR and CDR2 FQNEAQ (reference sequence). The CDR3 DNA is TGTGCCAGCAGCTCGACTAGCGGGAGGTTGACAGATACGCAGTATTTT. Amino acids: CASSSTSGRLTDTQYF.

This clone was counted only a few times. The rearrangement links TRBV14 to TRBJ2-5; perhaps TRBD2 as D (6 bases). The germline gives CDR1 SGHDN, CDR2 FVKESK. Trimming removed 2 bases from V and 1 base from J, with 11 bases in between. The CDR3 runs to 15 residues. In nucleotides, the CDR3 is TGTGCCAGCAGCCAACGCCCAGCGGGCCAAGAGACCCAGTACTTC. Protein sequence: CASSQRPAGQETQYF.

Here the CDR3 DNA reads TGTGCCAGCAGCCCTAGGACCGGACTAGCGGGGACGAACACCGGGGAGCTGTTTTTT. Translation: CASSPRTGLAGTNTGELFF. This chain links TRBV4-2 with TRBJ2-2; 12 bases match TRBD2. With 4 bases clipped from V and 0 bases from J, the junction kept 9 bases outside the gene matches. CDR1 and CDR2 from the germline V gene are LGHNA and YNFKEQ. The CDR3 covers 19 residues.

This clone was counted between two and nine times. The chain recombines TRBV2 with TRBJ2-7, with TRBD1 matching 7 bases. This CDR3 contains 13 residues. Germline values: CDR1 SNHLY, CDR2 FYNNEI. V shed 11 bases and J 3 bases; nucleotides not matched to a gene: 10. CDR3 in amino acids: CASHPTGNYEQYF. The CDR3 DNA follows: TGTGCCTCCCACCCGACAGGGAACTACGAGCAGTACTTC.

The sample holds a few counts of this clone. The chain recombines TRBV6-5 with TRBJ2-6, with D possibly TRBD2 on 6 matching bases. V lost 2 bases and J 0 bases, leaving 8 bases between the germline ends. Germline loops: CDR1 MNHEY, CDR2 SVGAGI. This CDR3 has 16 residues. Written as DNA, the CDR3 is TGTGCCAGCAGTTACGCGCGGGACTCTGGGGCCAACGTCCTGACTTTC. It yields the protein CASSYARDSGANVLTF.

The chain combines TRBV25-1 with TRBJ1-2; maybe TRBD1 (5 bases). CDR3 length: 13 residues. CDR1 MGHDK and CDR2 SYGVNS come from the germline V gene. The V gene lost 4 bases and the J gene lost 8 bases, with 14 bases spanning the gap. The DNA of the CDR3 is TGTGCCAGCAGTGCGGGGGATCCCTGGGGCTACACCTTC. This gives the protein CASSAGDPWGYTF.

The V call is TRBV7-9, the J call TRBJ1-6; D may be TRBD1 (5 bases). V was pared by 0 bases and J by 5 bases, with 8 bases between. Germline CDR1 SEHNR, CDR2 FQNEAQ (reference sequence). The CDR3 has 15 amino acids. CDR3 nucleotides: TGTGCCAGCAGCTTAGCAGGGGTGGATAATTCACCCCTCCACTTT. Amino acids: CASSLAGVDNSPLHF.

The chain recombines TRBV25-1 with TRBJ2-7; 10 bases align to TRBD2. Germline values: CDR1 MGHDK, CDR2 SYGVNS. Germline trimming cut 5 bases from V and 3 bases from J; bases unmatched to any gene: 4. The CDR3 has 14 residues. CDR3 bases: TGTGCCAGCAGTAAGCTAGCGGGGGACTACGAGCAGTACTTC. Its translation is CASSKLAGDYEQYF.

The chain joins TRBV28 to TRBJ2-7; 7 bases map to TRBD1. J gave up 12 bases and V 5 bases, and 10 bases lay outside the gene matches. CDR1 is MDHEN, CDR2 SYDVKM, per germline. This CDR3 is 12 amino acids long. CDR3 region: CASSATGVRAYF. DNA of the CDR3: TGTGCCAGCAGTGCCACAGGGGTTCGTGCGTACTTC.

This clone was found a few times. The CDR3: CASHTTNSIEQYF. The CDR3 DNA sequence: TGTGCCAGCCACACGACGAATAGCATAGAGCAGTACTTC. The V gene is TRBV7-2, the J gene TRBJ2-7; D uncertain. V was pared by 8 bases and J by 7 bases, with 18 bases between. The CDR3 sequence is 13 residues long. Per the germline V gene, CDR1 is SGHTA and CDR2 is FQGNSA.

This clone was observed a handful of times. The chain carries TRBV4-2 and TRBJ2-5, with 7 bases identical to TRBD1. This CDR3 region has 14 residues. Losses at the gene ends were 5 bases for V and 7 bases for J; bases not matched to a gene: 10. Germline CDR1 LGHNA, CDR2 YNFKEQ. DNA for the CDR3: TGTGCCAGCAGCTCCCGGGACAGTGATCGGACCCAGTACTTC. Translated, it gives CASSSRDSDRTQYF.

This clone appeared a few times. The chain joins TRBV29-1 to TRBJ1-2; D remains ambiguous. Germline-derived CDR1 and CDR2 are SQVTM and ANQGSEA. The length of the CDR3 is 15 residues. The V gene lost 5 bases and the J gene lost 0 bases, with 16 bases spanning the gap. The chain's CDR3 is CSVFPVVTTNYGYTF. In DNA, the CDR3 is TGCAGCGTTTTCCCTGTGGTAACAACTAACTATGGCTACACCTTC.

This chain links TRBV19 with TRBJ2-1, with D possibly matching TRBD2 (6 bases). V lost 3 bases and J lost 5, with 11 bases in between. The V gene's germline CDR1 is LNHDA and CDR2 SQIVND (reference sequence). CDR3 length equals 14 residues. The CDR3 here is CASSIPGLHNEQFF. CDR3 bases: TGTGCCAGTAGTATCCCGGGACTCCACAATGAGCAGTTCTTC. The whole variable domain, filled in from reference TRBV19 and TRBJ2-1, reads DGGITQSPKYLFRKEGQNVTLSCEQNLNHDAMYWYRQDPGQGLRLIYYSQIVNDFQKGDIAEGYSVSREKKESFPLTVTSAQKNPTAFYLCASSIPGLHNEQFFGPGTRLTVL.

The chain is built from TRBV7-9 and TRBJ2-2; D uncertain. V was clipped by 4 bases and J by 5 bases, with 11 bases between them. Germline CDR1 and CDR2: SEHNR and FQNEAQ (reference sequence). There are 14 residues in the CDR3. As DNA, the CDR3 is TGTGCCAGCAGCTCTCCAATCGGTACCGGGGAGCTGTTTTTT. As protein: CASSSPIGTGELFF.

This chain joins TRBV10-3 and TRBJ1-6; TRBD1 matches 10 bases. The J segment lost 6 bases and the V segment lost 3 bases, leaving 5 bases of the junction unmatched. Per the germline V gene, CDR1 is ENHRY and CDR2 is SYGVKD. This CDR3 comprises 16 residues. The DNA for the CDR3 is TGTGCCATCAGTGACCGGGACAGGGGTTCTAATTCACCCCTCCACTTT. This translates into CAISDRDRGSNSPLHF.

CDR3 bases: TGCGCCAGCAGCCAAGATAGTTGGGACAGGACCTACGAGCAGTACTTC. This sequence encodes CASSQDSWDRTYEQYF. The chain combines TRBV4-1 with TRBJ2-7, with 8 bases lining up with TRBD1. The germline V gene has CDR1 MGHRA and CDR2 YSYEKL. The CDR3 totals 16 residues. V was pared by 0 bases and J by 2 bases, with 6 bases of the junction left unmatched.